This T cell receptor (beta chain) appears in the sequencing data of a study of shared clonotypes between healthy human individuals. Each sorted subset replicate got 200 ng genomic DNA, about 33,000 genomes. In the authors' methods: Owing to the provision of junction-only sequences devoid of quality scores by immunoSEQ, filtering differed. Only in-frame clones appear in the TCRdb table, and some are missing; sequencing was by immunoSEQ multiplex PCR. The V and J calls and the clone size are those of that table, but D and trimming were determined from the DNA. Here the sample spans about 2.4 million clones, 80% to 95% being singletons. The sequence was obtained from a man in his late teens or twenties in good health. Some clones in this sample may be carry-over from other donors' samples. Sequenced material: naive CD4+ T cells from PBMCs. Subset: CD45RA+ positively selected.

The CDR3 DNA follows: TGTGCCAGCAGACCGGTCGGGGGGAAGACCGGGGAGCTGTTTTTT. This encodes CASRPVGGKTGELFF. The chain joins TRBV11-2 to TRBJ2-2, with TRBD2 matching 7 bases. The germline gives CDR1 SGHAT, CDR2 FQNNGV. The CDR3 is 15 amino acids. The V and J ends lost 6 bases and 5 bases, in that order; junction bases with no gene match: 9. Complete variable domain (other parts from reference TRBV11-2 and TRBJ2-2): EAGVAQSPRYKIIEKRQSVAFWCNPISGHATLYWYQQILGQGPKLLIQFQNNGVVDDSQLPKDRFSAERLKGVDSTLKIQPAKLEDSAVYLCASRPVGGKTGELFFGEGSRLTVL.